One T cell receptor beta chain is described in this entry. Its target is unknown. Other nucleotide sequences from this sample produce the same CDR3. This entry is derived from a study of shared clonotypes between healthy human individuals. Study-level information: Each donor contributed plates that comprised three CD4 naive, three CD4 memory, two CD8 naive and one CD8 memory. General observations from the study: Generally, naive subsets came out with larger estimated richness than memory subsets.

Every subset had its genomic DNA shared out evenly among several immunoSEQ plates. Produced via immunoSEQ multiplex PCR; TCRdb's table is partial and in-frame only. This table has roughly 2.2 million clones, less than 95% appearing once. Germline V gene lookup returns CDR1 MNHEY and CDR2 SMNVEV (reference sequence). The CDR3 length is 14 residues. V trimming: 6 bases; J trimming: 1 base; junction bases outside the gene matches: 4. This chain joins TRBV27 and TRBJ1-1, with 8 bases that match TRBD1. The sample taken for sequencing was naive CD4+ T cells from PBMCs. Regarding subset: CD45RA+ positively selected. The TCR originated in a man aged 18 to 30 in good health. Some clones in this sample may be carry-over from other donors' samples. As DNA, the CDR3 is TGTGCCAGCAGCCGACAGGGGACGAACACTGAAGCTTTCTTT. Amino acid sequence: CASSRQGTNTEAFF.